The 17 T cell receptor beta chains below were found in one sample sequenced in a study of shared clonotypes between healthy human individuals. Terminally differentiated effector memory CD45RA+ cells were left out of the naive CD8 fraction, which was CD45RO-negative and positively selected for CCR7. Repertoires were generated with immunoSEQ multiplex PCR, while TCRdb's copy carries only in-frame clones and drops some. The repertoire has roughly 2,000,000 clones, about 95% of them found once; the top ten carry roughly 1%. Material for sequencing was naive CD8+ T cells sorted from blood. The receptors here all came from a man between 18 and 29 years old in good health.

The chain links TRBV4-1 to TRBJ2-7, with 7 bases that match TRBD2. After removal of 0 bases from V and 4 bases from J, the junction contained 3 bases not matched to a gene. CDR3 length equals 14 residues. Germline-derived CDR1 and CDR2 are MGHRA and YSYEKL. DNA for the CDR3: TGCGCCAGCAGCCAAGATGGGACTACATACGAGCAGTACTTC. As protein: CASSQDGTTYEQYF.

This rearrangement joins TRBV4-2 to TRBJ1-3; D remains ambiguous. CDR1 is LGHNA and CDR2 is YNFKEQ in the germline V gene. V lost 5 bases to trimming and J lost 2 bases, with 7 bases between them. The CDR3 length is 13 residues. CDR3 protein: CASSSDTGNTIYF. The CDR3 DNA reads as TGTGCCAGCAGCTCCGACACTGGAAACACCATATATTTT.

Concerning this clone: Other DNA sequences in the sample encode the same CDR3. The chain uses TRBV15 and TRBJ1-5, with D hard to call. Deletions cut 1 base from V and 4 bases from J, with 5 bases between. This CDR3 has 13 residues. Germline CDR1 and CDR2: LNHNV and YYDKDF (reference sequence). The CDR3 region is CATSRGENQPQHF. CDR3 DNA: TGTGCCACCAGCAGAGGGGAGAATCAGCCCCAGCATTTT.

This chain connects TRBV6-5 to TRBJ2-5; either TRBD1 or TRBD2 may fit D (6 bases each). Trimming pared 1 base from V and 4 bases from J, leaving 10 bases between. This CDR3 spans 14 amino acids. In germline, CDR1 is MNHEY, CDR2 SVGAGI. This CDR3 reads CASSYWGAGETQYF. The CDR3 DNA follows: TGTGCCAGCAGTTACTGGGGGGCCGGAGAGACCCAGTACTTC.

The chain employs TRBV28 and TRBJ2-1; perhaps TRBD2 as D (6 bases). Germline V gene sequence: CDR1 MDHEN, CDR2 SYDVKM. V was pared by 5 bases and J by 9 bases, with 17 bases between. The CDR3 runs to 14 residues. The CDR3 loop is CASSILTDSGEQFF. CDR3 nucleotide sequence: TGTGCCAGCAGTATCCTGACTGATAGCGGTGAGCAGTTCTTC.

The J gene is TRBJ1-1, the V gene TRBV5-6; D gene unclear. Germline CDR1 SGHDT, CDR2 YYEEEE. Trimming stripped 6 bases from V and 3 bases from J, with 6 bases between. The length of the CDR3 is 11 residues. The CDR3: CASNNHTEAFF. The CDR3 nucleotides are TGTGCCAGCAACAACCACACTGAAGCTTTCTTT. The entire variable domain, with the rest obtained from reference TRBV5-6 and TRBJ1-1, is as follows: DAGVTQSPTHLIKTRGQQVTLRCSPKSGHDTVSWYQQALGQGPQFIFQYYEEEERQRGNFPDRFSGHQFPNYSSELNVNALLLGDSALYLCASNNHTEAFFGQGTRLTVV.

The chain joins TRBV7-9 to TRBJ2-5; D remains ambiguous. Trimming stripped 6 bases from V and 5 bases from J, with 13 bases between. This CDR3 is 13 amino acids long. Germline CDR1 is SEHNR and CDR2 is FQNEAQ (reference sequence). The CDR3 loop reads CASSRTTMETQYF. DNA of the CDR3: TGTGCCAGCAGTAGAACCACAATGGAGACCCAGTACTTC.

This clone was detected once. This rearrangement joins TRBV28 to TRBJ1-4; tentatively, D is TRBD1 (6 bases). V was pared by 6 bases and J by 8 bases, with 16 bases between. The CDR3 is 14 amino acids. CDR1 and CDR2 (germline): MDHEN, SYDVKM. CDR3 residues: CASSFRTVGEKLFF. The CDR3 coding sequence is TGTGCCAGCAGCTTCCGGACAGTAGGGGAAAAACTGTTTTTT.

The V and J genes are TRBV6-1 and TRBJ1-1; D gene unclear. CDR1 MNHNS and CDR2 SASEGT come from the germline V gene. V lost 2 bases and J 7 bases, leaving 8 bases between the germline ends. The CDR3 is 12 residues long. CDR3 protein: CASSEFYGEAFF. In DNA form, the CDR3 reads TGTGCCAGCAGTGAATTTTATGGTGAAGCTTTCTTT.

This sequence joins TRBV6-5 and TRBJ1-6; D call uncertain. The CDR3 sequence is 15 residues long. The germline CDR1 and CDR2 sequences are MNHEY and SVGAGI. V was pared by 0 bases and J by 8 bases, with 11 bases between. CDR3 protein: CASSYSDGEYSPLHF. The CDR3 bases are TGTGCCAGCAGTTACTCCGACGGCGAGTATTCACCCCTCCACTTT.

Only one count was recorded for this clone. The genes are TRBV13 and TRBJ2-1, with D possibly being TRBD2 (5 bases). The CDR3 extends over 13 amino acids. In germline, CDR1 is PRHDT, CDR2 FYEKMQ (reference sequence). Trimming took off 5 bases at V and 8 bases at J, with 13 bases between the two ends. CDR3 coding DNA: TGTGCCAGCAGCGATAGCCTGAGGGATGAGCAGTTCTTC. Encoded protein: CASSDSLRDEQFF.

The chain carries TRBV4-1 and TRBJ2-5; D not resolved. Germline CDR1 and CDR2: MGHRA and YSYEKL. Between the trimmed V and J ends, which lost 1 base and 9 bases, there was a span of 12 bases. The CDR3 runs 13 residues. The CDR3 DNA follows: TGCGCCAGCAGCCAAGTAATGAGTCGGGCCCAGTACTTC. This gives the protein CASSQVMSRAQYF.

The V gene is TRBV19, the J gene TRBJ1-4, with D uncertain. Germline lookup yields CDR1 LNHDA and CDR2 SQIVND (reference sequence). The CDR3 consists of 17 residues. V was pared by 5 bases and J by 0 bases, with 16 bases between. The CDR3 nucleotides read TGTGCCAGTAGTTTCCCGATAACGGATGCAACTAATGAAAAACTGTTTTTT. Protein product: CASSFPITDATNEKLFF.

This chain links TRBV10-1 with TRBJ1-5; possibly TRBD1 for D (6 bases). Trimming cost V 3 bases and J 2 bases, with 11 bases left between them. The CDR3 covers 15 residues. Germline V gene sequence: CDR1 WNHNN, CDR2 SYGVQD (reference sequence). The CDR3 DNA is TGCGCCAGCAGTGAAGGAGGGGGTGGCAATCAGCCCCAGCATTTT. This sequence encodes CASSEGGGGNQPQHF.

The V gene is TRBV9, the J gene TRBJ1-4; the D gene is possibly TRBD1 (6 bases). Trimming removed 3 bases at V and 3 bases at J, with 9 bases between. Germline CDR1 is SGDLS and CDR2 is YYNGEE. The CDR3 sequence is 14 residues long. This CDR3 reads CASSEGDPNEKLFF. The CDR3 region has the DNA TGTGCCAGCAGCGAGGGGGACCCTAATGAAAAACTGTTTTTT.

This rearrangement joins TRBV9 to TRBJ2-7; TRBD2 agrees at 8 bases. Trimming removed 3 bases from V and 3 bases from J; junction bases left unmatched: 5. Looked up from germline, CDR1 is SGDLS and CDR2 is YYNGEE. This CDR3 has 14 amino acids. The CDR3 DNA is TGTGCCAGCAGCGCCAGCGGGGGAGTCTACGAGCAGTACTTC. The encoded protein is CASSASGGVYEQYF.

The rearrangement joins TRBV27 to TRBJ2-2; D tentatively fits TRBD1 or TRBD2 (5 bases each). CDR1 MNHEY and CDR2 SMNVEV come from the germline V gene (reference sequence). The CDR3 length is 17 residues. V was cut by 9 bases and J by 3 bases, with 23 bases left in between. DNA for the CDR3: TGTGCCAGTGGGCCCTTAGGGTGGGGGACCTACACCGGGGAGCTGTTTTTT. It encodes CASGPLGWGTYTGELFF.